Reported below is one TCR beta chain. What it recognizes is unknown. Researchers amplified the TCR beta CDR3 regions from RNA transcripts. HTBI primers were employed in a first-round RT-PCR of the TCR CDR3. TCRdb analysed the multiplex PCR reads with MiXCR anew, one entry per CDR3 protein. Of 800,000 or so distinct CDR3 sequences in the sample, around 38% were seen once. This sample stems from a study of T cells in Graves' hyperthyroidism and ophthalmopathy. Findings of the study overall: The model predicted ophthalmopathy a median around seven months before onset. Separating ophthalmopathy from stable hyperthyroidism was achieved by a 13 V-J model. Among thyroid clonotypes expanded above 0.001, most also appeared in blood.

CDR1 and CDR2 (germline): DFQATT, SNEGSKA (reference sequence). V shed 2 bases, J shed 3 bases, and the junction held 8 bases outside the gene matches. CDR3 size: 15 residues. Those with hyperthyroidism were 18 to 65 years old, newly diagnosed, and ill for under 2 months. The chain joins TRBV20-1 to TRBJ2-7; 9 nucleotides align to TRBD2. Sequenced: blood. The clonotype was recovered from a young man with Graves' hyperthyroidism. CDR3 sequence (DNA): TGCAGTGCTAGACCTCAGCGGGAGGCCCACTACGAGCAGTACTTC. Its translation: CSARPQREAHYEQYF.